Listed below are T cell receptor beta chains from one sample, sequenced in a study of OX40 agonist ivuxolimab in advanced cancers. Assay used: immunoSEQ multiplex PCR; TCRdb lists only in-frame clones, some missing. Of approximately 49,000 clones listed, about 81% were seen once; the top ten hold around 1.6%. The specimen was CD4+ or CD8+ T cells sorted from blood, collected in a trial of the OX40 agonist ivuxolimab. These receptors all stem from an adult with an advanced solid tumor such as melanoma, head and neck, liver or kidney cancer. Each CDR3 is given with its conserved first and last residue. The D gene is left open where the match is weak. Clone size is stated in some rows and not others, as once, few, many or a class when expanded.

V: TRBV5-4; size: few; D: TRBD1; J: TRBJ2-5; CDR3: CASSSSRTGGQETQYF; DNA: TGTGCCAGCAGCTCCTCAAGGACAGGGGGCCAGGAGACCCAGTACTTC
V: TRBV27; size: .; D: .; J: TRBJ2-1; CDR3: CASSQDYRVYNEQFF; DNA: TGTGCCAGCAGCCAGGACTACCGGGTCTACAATGAGCAGTTCTTC
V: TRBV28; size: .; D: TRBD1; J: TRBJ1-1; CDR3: CASSSTGRRTEAFF; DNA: TGTGCCAGCAGTTCGACAGGGAGGAGGACTGAAGCTTTCTTT
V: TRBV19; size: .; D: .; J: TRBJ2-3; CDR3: CASSIAGTDTQYF; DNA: TGTGCCAGTAGTATAGCTGGCACAGATACGCAGTATTTT
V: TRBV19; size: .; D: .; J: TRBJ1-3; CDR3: CASIAAGNTIYF; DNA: TGTGCCAGTATCGCAGCTGGAAACACCATATATTTT
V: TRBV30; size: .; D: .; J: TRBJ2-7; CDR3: CAWRLWGAISYEQYF; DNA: TGTGCCTGGAGGCTCTGGGGGGCGATCTCCTACGAGCAGTACTTC
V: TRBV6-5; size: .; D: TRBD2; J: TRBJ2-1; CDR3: CASSYRLAGGSEQFF; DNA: TGTGCCAGCAGTTATAGACTAGCGGGAGGGTCTGAGCAGTTCTTC
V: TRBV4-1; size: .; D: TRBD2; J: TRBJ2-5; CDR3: CASSHRTSGRGETQYF; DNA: TGCGCCAGCAGCCATCGCACTAGCGGGAGGGGAGAGACCCAGTACTTC
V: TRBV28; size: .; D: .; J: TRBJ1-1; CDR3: CASSLTGSNTEAFF; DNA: TGTGCCAGCAGTTTAACCGGATCGAACACTGAAGCTTTCTTT
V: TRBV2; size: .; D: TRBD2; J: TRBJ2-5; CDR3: CASSVVKASGALRETQYF; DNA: TGTGCCAGCAGTGTGGTTAAGGCTAGCGGGGCACTGAGGGAGACCCAGTACTTC
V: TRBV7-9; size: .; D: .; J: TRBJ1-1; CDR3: CASSLGGASNTEAFF; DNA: TGTGCCAGCAGCTTGGGAGGGGCCTCGAACACTGAAGCTTTCTTT
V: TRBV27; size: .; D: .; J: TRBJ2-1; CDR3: CASSLLGGDANEQFF; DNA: TGTGCCAGCAGTTTATTAGGGGGGGACGCCAATGAGCAGTTCTTC
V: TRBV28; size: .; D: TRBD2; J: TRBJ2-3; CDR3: CASSSSGRTFDTQYF; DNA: TGTGCCAGCAGTTCCAGCGGGAGGACCTTTGATACGCAGTATTTT
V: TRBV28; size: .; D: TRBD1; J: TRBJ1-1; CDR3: CASSLPPGFVHRGETEAFF; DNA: TGTGCCAGCAGTCTCCCCCCAGGCTTCGTGCACAGGGGTGAGACTGAAGCTTTCTTT
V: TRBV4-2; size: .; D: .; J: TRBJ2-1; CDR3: CASSQGNPGVGQFF; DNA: TGTGCCAGCAGCCAAGGAAATCCGGGAGTGGGGCAGTTCTTC
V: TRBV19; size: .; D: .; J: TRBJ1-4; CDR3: CASTGRKTTNEKLFF; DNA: TGTGCCAGTACCGGGAGAAAGACAACTAATGAAAAACTGTTTTTT
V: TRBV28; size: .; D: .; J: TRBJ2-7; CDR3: CASSPHDSAYEQYF; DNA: TGTGCCAGCAGTCCCCATGACAGCGCCTACGAGCAGTACTTC
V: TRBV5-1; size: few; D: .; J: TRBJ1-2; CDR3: CASSLGQALGGYTF; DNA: TGCGCCAGCAGCTTGGGACAGGCCCTGGGTGGCTACACCTTC
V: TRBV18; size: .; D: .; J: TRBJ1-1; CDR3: CASSPGDGEAFF; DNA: TGTGCCAGCTCACCAGGGGACGGTGAAGCTTTCTTT
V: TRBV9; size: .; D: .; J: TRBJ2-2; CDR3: CASSVGDRHTGELFF; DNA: TGTGCCAGCAGCGTAGGTGACAGGCATACCGGGGAGCTGTTTTTT
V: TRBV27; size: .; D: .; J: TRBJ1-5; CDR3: CASSNRWGGPQHF; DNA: TGTGCCAGCAGCAACAGGTGGGGGGGGCCCCAGCATTTT
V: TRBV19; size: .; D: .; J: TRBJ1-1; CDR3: CASSIQGKSTEAFF; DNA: TGTGCCAGTAGTATCCAGGGGAAAAGCACTGAAGCTTTCTTT
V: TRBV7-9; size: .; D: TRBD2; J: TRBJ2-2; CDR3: CASSRFSGTPTGELFF; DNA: TGTGCCAGCAGCCGATTTAGCGGGACCCCCACCGGGGAGCTGTTTTTT
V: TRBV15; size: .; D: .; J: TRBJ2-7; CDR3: CATSPTKGGSYEQYF; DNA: TGTGCCACCAGTCCTACCAAGGGGGGCTCCTACGAGCAGTACTTC
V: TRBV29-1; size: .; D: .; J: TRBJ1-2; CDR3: CSVLGGTLGSYGYTF; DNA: TGCAGCGTCCTTGGTGGGACGCTCGGGAGCTATGGCTACACCTTC
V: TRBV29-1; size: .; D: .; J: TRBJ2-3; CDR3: CSQGGPTDTQYF; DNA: TGCAGCCAGGGGGGGCCAACAGATACGCAGTATTTT
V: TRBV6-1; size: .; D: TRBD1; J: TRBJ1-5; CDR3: CASSEGTGGVRPQHF; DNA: TGTGCCAGCAGTGAGGGGACAGGGGGAGTTAGGCCCCAGCATTTT
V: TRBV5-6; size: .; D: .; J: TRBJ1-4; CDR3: CASSPAGEESEKLFF; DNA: TGTGCCAGCAGCCCTGCGGGGGAGGAGAGTGAAAAACTGTTTTTT
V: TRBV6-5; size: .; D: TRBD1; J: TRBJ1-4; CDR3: CASYGTGAEKLFF; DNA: TGTGCCAGTTACGGGACAGGGGCTGAAAAACTGTTTTTT
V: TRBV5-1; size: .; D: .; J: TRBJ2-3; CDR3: CASSLGGDTQYF; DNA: TGCGCCAGCAGCTTAGGGGGAGATACGCAGTATTTT
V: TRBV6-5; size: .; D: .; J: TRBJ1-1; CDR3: CASRSQGTEAFF; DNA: TGTGCCAGCAGGTCACAGGGAACTGAAGCTTTCTTT
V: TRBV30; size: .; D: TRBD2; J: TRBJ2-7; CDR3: CAWSLSGSIYLYF; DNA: TGTGCCTGGAGTCTAAGCGGGAGTATTTATTTGTACTTC
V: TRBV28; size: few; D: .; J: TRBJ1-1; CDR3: CASRTVRPRRATEAFF; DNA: TGTGCCAGCAGAACCGTAAGACCCCGGAGGGCCACTGAAGCTTTCTTT
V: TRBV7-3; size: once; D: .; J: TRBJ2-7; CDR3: CASSLAPSTYEQYF; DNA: TGTGCCAGCAGCTTAGCTCCCAGTACCTACGAGCAGTACTTC
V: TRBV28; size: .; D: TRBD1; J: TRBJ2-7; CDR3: CASSPGTGRYEQYF; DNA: TGTGCCAGCAGTCCCGGGACAGGGCGTTACGAGCAGTACTTC
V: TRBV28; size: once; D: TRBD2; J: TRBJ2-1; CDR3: CASSYESGRAEYEQFF; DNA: TGTGCCAGCAGCTACGAAAGCGGGAGGGCCGAATATGAGCAGTTCTTC
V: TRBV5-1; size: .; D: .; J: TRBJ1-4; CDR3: CASSWGGLNEKLFF; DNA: TGCGCCAGCAGCTGGGGGGGACTTAATGAAAAACTGTTTTTT
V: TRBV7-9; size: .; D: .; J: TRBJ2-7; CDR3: CASSGRRIYEQYF; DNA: TGTGCCAGCAGCGGCCGGCGGATCTACGAGCAGTACTTC
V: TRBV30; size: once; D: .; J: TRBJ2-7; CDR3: CAWGTFYEQYF; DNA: TGTGCCTGGGGGACTTTCTACGAGCAGTACTTC
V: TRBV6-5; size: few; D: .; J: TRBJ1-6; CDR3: CASSWGTAYNSPLHF; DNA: TGTGCCAGCAGTTGGGGGACCGCATATAATTCACCCCTCCACTTT
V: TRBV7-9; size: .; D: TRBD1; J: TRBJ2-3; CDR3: CASSFGQGPTDTQYF; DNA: TGTGCCAGCAGTTTTGGACAGGGACCCACAGATACGCAGTATTTT
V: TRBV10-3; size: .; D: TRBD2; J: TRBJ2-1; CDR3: CAIRSGGEQFF; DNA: TGTGCCATCCGATCGGGGGGTGAGCAGTTCTTC
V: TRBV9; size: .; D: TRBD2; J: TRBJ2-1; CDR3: CASSVEGLAGNEQFF; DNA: TGTGCCAGCAGCGTAGAGGGACTAGCGGGCAATGAGCAGTTCTTC
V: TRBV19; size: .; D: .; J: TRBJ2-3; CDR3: CASSISGSFTDTQYF; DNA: TGTGCCAGTAGTATAAGTGGGAGCTTTACAGATACGCAGTATTTT
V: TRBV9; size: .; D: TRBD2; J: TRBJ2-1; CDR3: CASSEGTSGPSEQFF; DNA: TGTGCCAGCAGCGAGGGGACTAGCGGGCCGAGTGAGCAGTTCTTC